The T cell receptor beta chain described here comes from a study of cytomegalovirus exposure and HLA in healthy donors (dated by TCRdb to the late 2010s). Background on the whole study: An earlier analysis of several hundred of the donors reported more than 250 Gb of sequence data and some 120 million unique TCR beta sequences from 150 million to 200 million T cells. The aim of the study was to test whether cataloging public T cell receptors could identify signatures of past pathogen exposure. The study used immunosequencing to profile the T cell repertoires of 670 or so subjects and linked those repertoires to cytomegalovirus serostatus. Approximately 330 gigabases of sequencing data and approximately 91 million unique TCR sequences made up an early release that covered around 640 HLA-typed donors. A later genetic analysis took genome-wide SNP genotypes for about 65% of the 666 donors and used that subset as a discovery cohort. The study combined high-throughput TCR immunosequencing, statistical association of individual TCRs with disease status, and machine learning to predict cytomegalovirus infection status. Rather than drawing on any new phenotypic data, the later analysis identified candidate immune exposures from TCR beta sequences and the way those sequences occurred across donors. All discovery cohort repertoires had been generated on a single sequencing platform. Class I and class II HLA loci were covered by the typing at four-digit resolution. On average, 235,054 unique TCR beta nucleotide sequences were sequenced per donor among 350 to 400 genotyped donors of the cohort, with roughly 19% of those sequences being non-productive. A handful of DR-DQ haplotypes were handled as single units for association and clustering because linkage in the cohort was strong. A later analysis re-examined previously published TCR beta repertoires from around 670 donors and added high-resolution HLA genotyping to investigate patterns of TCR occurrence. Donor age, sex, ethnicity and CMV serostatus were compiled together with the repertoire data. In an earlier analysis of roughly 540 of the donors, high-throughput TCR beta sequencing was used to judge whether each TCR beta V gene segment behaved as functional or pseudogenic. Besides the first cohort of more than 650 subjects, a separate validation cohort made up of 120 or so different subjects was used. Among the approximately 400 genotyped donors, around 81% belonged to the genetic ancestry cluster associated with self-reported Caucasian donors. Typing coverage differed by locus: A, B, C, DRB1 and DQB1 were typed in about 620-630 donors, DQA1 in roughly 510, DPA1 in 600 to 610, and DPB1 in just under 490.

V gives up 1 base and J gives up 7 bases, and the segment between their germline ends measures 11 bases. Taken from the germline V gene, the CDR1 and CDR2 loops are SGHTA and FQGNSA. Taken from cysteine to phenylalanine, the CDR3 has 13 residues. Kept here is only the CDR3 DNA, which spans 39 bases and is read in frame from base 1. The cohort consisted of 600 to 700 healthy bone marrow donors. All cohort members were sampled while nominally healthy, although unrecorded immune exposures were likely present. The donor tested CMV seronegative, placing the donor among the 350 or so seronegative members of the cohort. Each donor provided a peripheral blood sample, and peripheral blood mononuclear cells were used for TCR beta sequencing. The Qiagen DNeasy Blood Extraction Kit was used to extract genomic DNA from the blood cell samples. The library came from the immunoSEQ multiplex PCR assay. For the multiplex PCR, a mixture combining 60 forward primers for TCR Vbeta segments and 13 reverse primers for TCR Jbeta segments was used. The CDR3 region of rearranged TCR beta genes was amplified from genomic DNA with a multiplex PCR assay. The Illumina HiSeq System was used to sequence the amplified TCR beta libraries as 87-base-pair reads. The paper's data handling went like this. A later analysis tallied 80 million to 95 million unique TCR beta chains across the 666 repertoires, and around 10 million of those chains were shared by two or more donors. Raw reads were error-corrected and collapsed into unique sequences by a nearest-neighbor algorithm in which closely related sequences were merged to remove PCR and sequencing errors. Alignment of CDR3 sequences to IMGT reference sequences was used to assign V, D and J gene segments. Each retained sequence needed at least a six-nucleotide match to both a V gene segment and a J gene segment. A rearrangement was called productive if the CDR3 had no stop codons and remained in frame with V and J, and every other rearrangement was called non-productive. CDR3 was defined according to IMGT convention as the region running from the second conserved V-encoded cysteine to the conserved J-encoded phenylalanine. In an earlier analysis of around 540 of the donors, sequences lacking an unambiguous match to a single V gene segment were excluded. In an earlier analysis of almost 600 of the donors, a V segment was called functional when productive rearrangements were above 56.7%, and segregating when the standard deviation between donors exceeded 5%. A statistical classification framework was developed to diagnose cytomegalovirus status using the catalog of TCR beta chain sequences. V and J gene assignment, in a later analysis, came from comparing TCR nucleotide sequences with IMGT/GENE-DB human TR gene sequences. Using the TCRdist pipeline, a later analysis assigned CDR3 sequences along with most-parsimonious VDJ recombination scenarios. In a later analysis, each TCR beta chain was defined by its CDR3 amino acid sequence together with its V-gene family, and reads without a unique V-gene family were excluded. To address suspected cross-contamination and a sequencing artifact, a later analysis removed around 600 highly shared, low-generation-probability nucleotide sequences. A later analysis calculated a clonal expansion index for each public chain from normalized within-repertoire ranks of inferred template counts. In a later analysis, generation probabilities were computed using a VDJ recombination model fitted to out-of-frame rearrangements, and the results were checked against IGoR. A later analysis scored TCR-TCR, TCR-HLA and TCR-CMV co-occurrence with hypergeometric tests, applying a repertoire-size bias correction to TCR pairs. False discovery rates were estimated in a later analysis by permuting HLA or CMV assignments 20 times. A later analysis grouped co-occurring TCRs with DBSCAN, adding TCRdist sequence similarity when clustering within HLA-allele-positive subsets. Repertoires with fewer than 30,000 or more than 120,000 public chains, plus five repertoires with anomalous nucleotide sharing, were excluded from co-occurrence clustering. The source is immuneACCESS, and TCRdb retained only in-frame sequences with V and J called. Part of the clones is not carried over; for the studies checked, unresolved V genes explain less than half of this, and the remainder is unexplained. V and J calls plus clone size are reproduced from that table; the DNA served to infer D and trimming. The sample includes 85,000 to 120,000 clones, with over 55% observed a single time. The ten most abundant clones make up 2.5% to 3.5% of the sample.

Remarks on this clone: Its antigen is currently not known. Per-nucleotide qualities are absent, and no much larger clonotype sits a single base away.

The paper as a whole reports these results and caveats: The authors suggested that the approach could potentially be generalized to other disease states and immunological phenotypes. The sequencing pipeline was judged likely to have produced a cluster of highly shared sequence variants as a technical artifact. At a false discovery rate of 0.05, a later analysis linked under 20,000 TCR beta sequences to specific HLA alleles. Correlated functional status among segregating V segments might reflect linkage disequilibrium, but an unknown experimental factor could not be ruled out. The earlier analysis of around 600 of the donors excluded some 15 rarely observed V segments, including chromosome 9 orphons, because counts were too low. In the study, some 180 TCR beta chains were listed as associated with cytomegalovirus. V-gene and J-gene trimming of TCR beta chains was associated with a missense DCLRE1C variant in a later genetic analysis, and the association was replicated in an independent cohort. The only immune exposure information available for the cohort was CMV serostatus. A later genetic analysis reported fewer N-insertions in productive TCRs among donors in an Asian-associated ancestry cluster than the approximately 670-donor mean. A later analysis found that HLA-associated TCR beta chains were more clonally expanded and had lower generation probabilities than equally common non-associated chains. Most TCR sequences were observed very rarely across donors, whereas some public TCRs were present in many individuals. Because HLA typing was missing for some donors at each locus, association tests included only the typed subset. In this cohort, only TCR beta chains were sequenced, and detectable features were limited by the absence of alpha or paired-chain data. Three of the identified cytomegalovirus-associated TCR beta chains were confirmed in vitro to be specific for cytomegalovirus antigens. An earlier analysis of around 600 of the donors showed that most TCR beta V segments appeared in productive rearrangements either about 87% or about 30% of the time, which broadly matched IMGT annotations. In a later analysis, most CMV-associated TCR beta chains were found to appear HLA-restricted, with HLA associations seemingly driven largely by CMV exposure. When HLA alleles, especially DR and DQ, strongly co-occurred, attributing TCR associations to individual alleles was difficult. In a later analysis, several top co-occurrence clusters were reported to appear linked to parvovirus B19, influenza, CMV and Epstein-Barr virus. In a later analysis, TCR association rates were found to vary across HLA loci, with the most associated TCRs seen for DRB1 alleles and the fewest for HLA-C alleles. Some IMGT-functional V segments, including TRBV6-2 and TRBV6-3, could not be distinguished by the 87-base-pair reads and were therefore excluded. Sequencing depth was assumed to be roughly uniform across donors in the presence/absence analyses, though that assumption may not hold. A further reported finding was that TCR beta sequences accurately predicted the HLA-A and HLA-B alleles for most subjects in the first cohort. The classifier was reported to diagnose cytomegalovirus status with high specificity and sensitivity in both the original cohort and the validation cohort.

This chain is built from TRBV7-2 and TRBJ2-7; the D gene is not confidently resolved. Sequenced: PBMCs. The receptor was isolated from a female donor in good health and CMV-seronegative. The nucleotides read TGTGCCAGCAGCTTAGAACAGCCCAGGGAGCAGTACTTC. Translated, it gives CASSLEQPREQYF.